Given below is one T cell receptor (beta chain) in context. The data belong to a study of blood T cell repertoires in COVID-19. Study-level information: Spain, Italy and the United States supplied samples that represented acute and convalescent COVID-19. PBMCs, B-cell-depleted T cells, or T cells were the source of the cDNA or gDNA that made up the material.

Trimming left V 6 bases short and J 0 bases short, with 9 bases between. There are 14 residues in the CDR3. Germline V gene sequence: CDR1 MNHEY, CDR2 SVGAGI. The authors' processing: Amplified reference gene primers provided the basis for estimating nucleated cell counts. This table comes from immunoSEQ multiplex PCR, and its TCRdb copy is limited to in-frame clones, with some not included. V, J and clone size reflect that table, while D and trimming were determined from the DNA. Counted here are 120,000 to 150,000 clones, 84% occurring once; the ten biggest clones make up roughly 6.8%. The clonotype was recovered from a woman in her 50s in a cohort sampled during active or convalescent COVID-19. Material: peripheral blood. V and J are TRBV6-5 and TRBJ1-5; TRBD1 might be the D (5 bases). The CDR3 DNA reads as TGTGCCAGCAGCCTACAGGATAGCAATCAGCCCCAGCATTTT. This gives the protein CASSLQDSNQPQHF.